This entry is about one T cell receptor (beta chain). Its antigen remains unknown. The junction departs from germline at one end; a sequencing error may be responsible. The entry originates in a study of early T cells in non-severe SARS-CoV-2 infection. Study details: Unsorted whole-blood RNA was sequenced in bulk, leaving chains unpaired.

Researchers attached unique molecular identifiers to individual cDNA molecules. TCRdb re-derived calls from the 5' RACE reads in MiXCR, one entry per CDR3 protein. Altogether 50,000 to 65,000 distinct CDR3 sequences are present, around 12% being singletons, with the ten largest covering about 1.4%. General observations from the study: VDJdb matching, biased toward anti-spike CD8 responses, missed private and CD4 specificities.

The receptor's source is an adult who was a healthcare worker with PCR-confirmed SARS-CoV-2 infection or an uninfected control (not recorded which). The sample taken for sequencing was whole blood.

The DNA of the CDR3 is TGCAGTCCTAGAGCTGGGGGCGTCACTGAAGCTTTCTTT. Translated, it gives CSPRAGGVTEAFF. This sequence joins TRBV20-1 and TRBJ1-1; TRBD1 might be the D (6 bases). The CDR3 is 13 residues long. Germline CDR1 is DFQATT and CDR2 is SNEGSKA (reference sequence).